This entry describes one TCR beta chain. Its binding antigen is unknown. No per-base quality is available; no much larger clone lies one base away. Moderately to severely active disease, a Clinical Activity Score of at least 3, a NOSPECS grade of at least 4, and a duration under 3 months were present in ophthalmopathy patients. Exclusion was applied to patients with uncontrolled infections, other autoimmune diseases, pregnancy or lactation. Diagnoses relied on clinical symptoms, serum thyroxine and TRAb, thyroid ultrasound and orbital computed tomography. Ficoll-Paque density gradient centrifugation was used to isolate PBMCs from about 9 ml of fresh peripheral blood. Total RNA was extracted with Trizol reagent, and quality was checked on an Agilent 2100 Bioanalyzer. Amplification of TCR beta CDR3 regions was carried out from RNA transcripts. The first round of RT-PCR for the TCR CDR3 was performed with the HTBI primer set and the Qiagen OneStep RT-PCR kit. A second multiplex PCR round built the libraries, followed by size selection and purification. Paired-end sequencing of the libraries was performed with 100 bp reads on an Illumina HiSeq2000. In the paper's pipeline: SOAPnuke was used to process the raw data, throwing out any read that contained adapters or uncalled bases, had a mean Phred below 15, or lacked an exact constant-primer or identifier match. High-quality paired reads were merged with COPE v1.2.5, and unique nucleotide sequences were defined as clonotypes. MiTCR v1.1 was used to align the clonotypes against IMGT TRBV, TRBD and TRBJ reference segments. The analysis included only V-J combinations with a frequency above 0.0001, which together covered around 99% of the repertoires. A TCS score was defined as the ratio of F50 (clonal expansion) to E x V (chaos), with BLOSUM62-based TCRdist applied between CDR3 peptides within each V-J. Welch's t-statistics and random forest reduced some 510 V-J features to fewer than 15, which were used in a naive Bayes classifier (R e1071). TCRdb handled the public reads itself, with Q25 trimming in fastp and clone calling in MiXCR, and kept productive beta chains. Every CDR3 protein is listed once, alongside the most common genes and DNA of its rows. Clone size and V and J calls follow TCRdb, not the original study. This sample is represented by about 640,000 distinct CDR3 sequences; 20% to 25% of them were singletons. The ten top clones hold 30% to 40% of the sample.

These data come from a study of T cells in Graves' hyperthyroidism and ophthalmopathy (dated by TCRdb to the late 2010s). Regarding the study in general: Peripheral blood samples were taken at initial diagnosis, before any treatment was given. The roughly 91 discovery patients were randomly split 7:3 into training and test sets. Following sampling, methimazole starting at 30 mg daily was given to hyperthyroidism patients, and high-dose intravenous methylprednisolone was given to ophthalmopathy patients. Prospective prediction of ophthalmopathy was tested in an independent validation cohort of some 20 hyperthyroidism patients and roughly 16 patients who later progressed to ophthalmopathy. TCR V-J signatures able to tell the groups apart were searched for in a discovery cohort of approximately 95 patients, of whom more than 40 had Graves' ophthalmopathy and around 57 had stable Graves' hyperthyroidism. In addition, the study compared T-cell repertoires in thyroid tissue and in blood from over 5 Graves' hyperthyroidism patients. The paper reports TCR Vbeta CDR3 sequencing of some 140 peripheral blood samples: around 45 ophthalmopathy, over 70 hyperthyroidism and about 17 progressor patients.

Broad study findings and their caveats: A model built on a 13 V-J signature distinguished ophthalmopathy from stable hyperthyroidism, reaching about 88% sensitivity and 81.08% specificity in cross-validation and 80%/75% in testing. In validation, the model predicted progression to ophthalmopathy with 60% to 71% sensitivity and roughly 72% specificity, a median of about 6.7 months before onset. Blood samples also contained most of the expanded thyroid clonotypes (frequency above 0.001), which suggests that blood repertoires may reflect thyroid immune responses. No statistical method was used to set the sample size in advance, and investigators knew the group allocation.

V loses 0 bases of germline sequence and J loses 9 bases, and the interval between the two ends is 9 bases. The cysteine opens and the phenylalanine closes a CDR3 of 13 amino acids. CDR3 DNA is the only sequence kept; it has 39 bases, read in frame from the first base. Reading the germline V gene (reference sequence) gives CDR1 LGHDT and CDR2 YNNKEL. The chain couples TRBV3-1 to TRBJ2-1, and the D gene may be TRBD1, 5 bases matching. The sequenced material came from blood. The TCR sequence derives from a man younger than 40 with Graves' ophthalmopathy. The CDR3 in this case is CASSQDTTAEQFF. The DNA sequence is TGTGCCAGCAGCCAAGATACGACAGCTGAGCAGTTCTTC.